These T cell receptor beta chains were read from a single sample in a study of cytomegalovirus exposure and HLA in healthy donors. Clones were read by immunoSEQ multiplex PCR, and TCRdb kept only the in-frame ones, dropping some. The top ten clones hold less than 3% of a sample with about 60,000 clones, approximately 80% of them seen once. Sequencing was performed on PBMCs. The receptors originated from a female donor in good health and CMV-seronegative. CDR3s include the opening cysteine and the closing phenylalanine or tryptophan. Fields, in order: J gene, clone size, V gene, D gene, CDR3 DNA, CDR3 protein. D genes are given only for firm matches. The size of a clone is reported for some rows only, either as once, few or many, or as a class for expanded clones.

>TRBJ2-1|.|TRBV7-3|TRBD2
TGTGCCAGCAGCTTTGGCGGGAGGGGCGATGAGCAGTTCTTC
CASSFGGRGDEQFF
>TRBJ2-7|.|TRBV6-1|.
TGTGCCAGCAGTGAAGCGCACGGGGAACTAAACTACGAGCAGTACTTC
CASSEAHGELNYEQYF
>TRBJ1-2|few|TRBV2|.
TGTGCCAGCACCGGATCACGGGGGGGTACGGGTGGCTACACCTTC
CASTGSRGGTGGYTF
>TRBJ2-3|.|TRBV10-2|TRBD2
TGCGCCAGCAGTGGTCCGGGACTAGCCAGGGGCGCAGATACGCAGTATTTT
CASSGPGLARGADTQYF
>TRBJ1-5|.|TRBV7-2|TRBD1
TGTGCCAGCAGCGTCCGGGACAGGGGTGGTCAGCCCCAGCATTTT
CASSVRDRGGQPQHF
>TRBJ2-2|.|TRBV10-2|TRBD2
TGCGCCAGCAGCGGGGGGACGAACACCGGGGAGCTGTTTTTT
CASSGGTNTGELFF
>TRBJ2-1|.|TRBV5-1|TRBD2
TGCGCCAGCAGCTTGGATCCCCCGGGACTATTTCATGAGCAGTTCTTC
CASSLDPPGLFHEQFF
>TRBJ2-1|.|TRBV19|.
TGTGCCAGTAGCCTGAGTCTGGGGGGCTCCTACAATGAGCAGTTCTTC
CASSLSLGGSYNEQFF
>TRBJ2-5|few|TRBV2|TRBD2
TGTGCCAGCAGGACTAGCGGGGGAGAGACCCAGTACTTC
CASRTSGGETQYF
>TRBJ1-4|.|TRBV9|TRBD1
TGTGCCAGCAGCGTAGGAGGACCCGACAGGGGCGTAGTGGCTAATGAAAAACTGTTTTTT
CASSVGGPDRGVVANEKLFF
>TRBJ2-1|few|TRBV19|TRBD1
TGTGCCAGTAGTTTGGGACAGGGTGTGAATGAGCAGTTCTTC
CASSLGQGVNEQFF
>TRBJ1-4|.|TRBV6-1|.
TGTGCCAGCAGTGAAGAAGTAGGTTGGGCCACTAATGAAAAACTGTTTTTT
CASSEEVGWATNEKLFF
>TRBJ1-6|.|TRBV30|TRBD1
TGTGCCTGGAGTGTACCTCGGACAGGAGAAAATTCACCCCTCCACTTT
CAWSVPRTGENSPLHF
>TRBJ2-3|.|TRBV9|.
TGTGCCAGCAGCGTAGATGGTAGCTCGGATACGCAGTATTTT
CASSVDGSSDTQYF
>TRBJ2-2|.|TRBV10-1|TRBD2
TGCGCCAGCAGTGAGAGTAGCGGGAGGGCCGGTCGGAGTACCGGGGAGCTGTTTTTT
CASSESSGRAGRSTGELFF
>TRBJ1-5|.|TRBV6-1|TRBD1
TGTGCCAGCACCAGAGACGGACAGGGCCTCCAGCCCCAGCATTTT
CASTRDGQGLQPQHF
>TRBJ2-1|.|TRBV29-1|TRBD2
TGCAGCGTCGATTCTAGCGGGAGTCGGGGTGAGCAGTTCTTC
CSVDSSGSRGEQFF
>TRBJ2-3|.|TRBV19|TRBD2
TGTGCCAGTAGTGGATTAGCGGGGGGCACAGATACGCAGTATTTT
CASSGLAGGTDTQYF
>TRBJ2-7|.|TRBV9|.
TGTGCCAGCAGCGTAGAAGGGGTAAACGAGCAGTACTTC
CASSVEGVNEQYF
>TRBJ2-6|.|TRBV5-1|.
TGCGCCAGCAGCTTGAGCAGGGACTCTGGGGCCAACGTCCTGACTTTC
CASSLSRDSGANVLTF
>TRBJ2-1|.|TRBV7-3|.
TGTGCCAGCAGCCCAGACACGCCTGAGCAGTTCTTC
CASSPDTPEQFF
>TRBJ2-5|.|TRBV25-1|.
TGTGCCAGAAGTCTGCAGAAGACCCAGTACTTC
CARSLQKTQYF
>TRBJ2-1|few|TRBV5-6|.
TGTGCCAGCAACTTACAACAGGGTACGGATGAGCAGTTCTTC
CASNLQQGTDEQFF
>TRBJ2-3|.|TRBV7-9|.
TGTGCCAGCAGCTTAGAAATCGGAGATACGCAGTATTTT
CASSLEIGDTQYF
>TRBJ1-6|.|TRBV28|.
TGTGCCAGCAGTTTACCGGTGAGACAGAGACGATCACCCCTCCACTTT
CASSLPVRQRRSPLHF
>TRBJ1-3|.|TRBV30|.
TGTGCCTGGAGCCTCCCGGGAGCTTTTGGAAACACCATATATTTT
CAWSLPGAFGNTIYF
>TRBJ1-2|.|TRBV7-9|.
TGTGCCAGCAGCTTAGTGGCCTTCTATGGCTACACCTTC
CASSLVAFYGYTF
>TRBJ1-2|.|TRBV9|TRBD1
TGTGCCAGCAGCGTAGTTGGGACAGGGGCTGACTATGGCTACACCTTC
CASSVVGTGADYGYTF
>TRBJ2-7|few|TRBV4-2|TRBD1
TGTGCCAGCAGCTGGTCGCAGGGGGCCCTCCCGTACGAGCAGTACTTC
CASSWSQGALPYEQYF
>TRBJ1-5|.|TRBV2|TRBD1
TGTGCCAGCAGCTTCGACAGGGGCCCCAATCAGCCCCAGCATTTT
CASSFDRGPNQPQHF
>TRBJ2-1|.|TRBV27|.
TGTGCCAGCAGTCGGAGCGATGAGCAGTTCTTC
CASSRSDEQFF
>TRBJ1-4|.|TRBV7-6|TRBD1
TGTGCCAGCAGCTCCTCGACAGGGGGGAATGAAAAACTGTTTTTT
CASSSSTGGNEKLFF
>TRBJ1-2|.|TRBV5-1|TRBD1
TGCGCCAGCAGCACTCGACAGGGGGCGAGAGTCTATGGCTACACCTTC
CASSTRQGARVYGYTF
>TRBJ2-1|.|TRBV4-3|TRBD2
TGCGCCAGCAGCCAAGATCGAGCGGGACTATCCCAGGGGCAGTTCTTC
CASSQDRAGLSQGQFF
>TRBJ2-1|.|TRBV7-2|TRBD2
TGTGCCAGCAGCTTACTAGCGGGGGGCTACAATGAGCAGTTCTTC
CASSLLAGGYNEQFF
>TRBJ2-6|.|TRBV7-9|TRBD2
TGTGCCAGCAGCTTCGGACTAGCGGGAGTCTCTGGGGCCAACGTCCTGACTTTC
CASSFGLAGVSGANVLTF
>TRBJ1-5|once|TRBV5-1|.
TGCGCCAGCAGCCCCCGAGGTGGTCTAGGGGGAGACAATCAGCCCCAGCATTTT
CASSPRGGLGGDNQPQHF
>TRBJ2-7|.|TRBV10-3|TRBD2
TGTGCCATCAGTGAGGGTCGAATAGCGGGGTCCTACGAGCAGTACTTC
CAISEGRIAGSYEQYF
>TRBJ2-2|.|TRBV11-2|.
TGTGCCAGCAGCTTGAGTGGGAGCCATGGCGGGGAGCTGTTTTTT
CASSLSGSHGGELFF
>TRBJ2-1|.|TRBV19|TRBD2
TGTGCCAGTAGTCTTTCGCTAGCGGGGTCTTACAATGAGCAGTTCTTC
CASSLSLAGSYNEQFF
>TRBJ2-7|.|TRBV27|.
TGTGCCAGCAGTTTAGCAGGCGGAGGAAACTACGAGCAGTACTTC
CASSLAGGGNYEQYF
>TRBJ1-5|.|TRBV6-6|.
TGTGCCAGCACCCTCACGGGGGGTAAGCCCCAGCATTTT
CASTLTGGKPQHF
>TRBJ2-3|few|TRBV9|TRBD1
TGTGCCAGCAGCGGCAGGGGGAGCACAGATACGCAGTATTTT
CASSGRGSTDTQYF
>TRBJ2-3|.|TRBV2|TRBD2
TGTGCCAGCAGTGGTCTAGCGGGAGTCGGGGCAGATACGCAGTATTTT
CASSGLAGVGADTQYF
>TRBJ1-1|.|TRBV6-5|.
TGTGCCAGCAGTTACTCATCGGGGATTGGTGAAGCTTTCTTT
CASSYSSGIGEAFF
>TRBJ1-2|.|TRBV19|TRBD1
TGTGCCAGTAAGATCTCCGGGACAGGGGTGTCTGGCTACACCTTC
CASKISGTGVSGYTF
>TRBJ1-1|.|TRBV5-4|TRBD1
TGTGCCAGCAGCTTCGGACAGGGGCGGGTTGTCCGCCCTGAAGCTTTCTTT
CASSFGQGRVVRPEAFF
>TRBJ2-7|.|TRBV27|.
TGTGCCAGCAAGGCCACGGGGAGCTCCTACGAGCAGTACTTC
CASKATGSSYEQYF
>TRBJ2-2|.|TRBV4-2|.
TGTGCCAGCAGCCAAGAGTACTACGAGAGGGAGCTGTTTTTT
CASSQEYYERELFF
>TRBJ1-1|.|TRBV7-9|.
TGTGCCAGCAGCTTAGTCATGGTGTTTGCCGGGAGGATGAACACTGAAGCTTTCTTT
CASSLVMVFAGRMNTEAFF
>TRBJ2-3|.|TRBV6-1|TRBD2
TGTGCCAGCAGTGAACATCTGTCGAGCGGGGTATCTAGCACAGATACGCAGTATTTT
CASSEHLSSGVSSTDTQYF
>TRBJ1-2|.|TRBV29-1|.
TGCAGCGTTGTCGGCGGGGAAGGCTACACCTTC
CSVVGGEGYTF
>TRBJ2-7|.|TRBV19|TRBD2
TGTGCCAGTAGTATCGGACACGGGGGGTACGAGCAGTACTTC
CASSIGHGGYEQYF